This TCR beta chain comes out of a study of cytomegalovirus exposure and HLA in healthy donors. Findings and caveats of the study: As a later analysis showed, a missense DCLRE1C variant was linked to trimming of TCR beta V- and J-genes.

CDR1 is SGHNT and CDR2 is YENEEA in the germline V gene. The V gene end was trimmed by 5 bases and the J gene end by 6 bases; junction bases not matched to a gene: 9. The CDR3 runs to 14 residues. The PCR used 60 Vbeta and 13 Jbeta primers. This table comes from immunoSEQ multiplex PCR, and its TCRdb copy is limited to in-frame clones, with some not included. The data contain fewer than 250,000 clones, 65% to 85% of them seen just once; the ten biggest clones take up over 1.5%. This clone was detected only a few times. Its specificity is not known. The chain joins TRBV11-3 to TRBJ1-2; TRBD1 matches 7 bases. The TCR sequence derives from a woman between 18 and 29 years old in good health and CMV-seronegative. Sequenced: PBMCs. DNA of the CDR3: TGTGCCAGCAGCACCAAACAGGGGTTCGATGGCTACACCTTC. Its protein product is CASSTKQGFDGYTF.